Below, 30 T cell receptor beta chains from the same sample are listed, as sequenced in a study of breast tumors, draining lymph nodes, adjacent tissues. Axillary draining lymph nodes of breast cancer patients supplied the node samples. TCRdb redid the calling of the multiplex PCR reads with MiXCR, one entry per CDR3 protein. This repertoire shows some 140,000 distinct CDR3 sequences, approximately 20% found once; its top ten account for about 2.4%. Sequenced input: axillary lymph node tissue. All receptors come from a female donor with breast cancer. Some clones in this sample may be carry-over from other donors' samples.

This clonotype has a count of ten or more. V usage is TRBV20-1 and J usage is TRBJ2-1, with 7 bases identical to TRBD2. The CDR3 consists of 16 residues. The V and J ends lost 3 bases and 2 bases, in that order; junction bases with no gene match: 10. Germline V CDR1 and CDR2: DFQATT, SNEGSKA (reference sequence). CDR3 protein: CSASILRGRAYNEQFF. The CDR3 nucleotides read TGCAGTGCTAGTATTCTTCGGGGGAGGGCCTACAATGAGCAGTTCTTC.

This clonotype came up many times. This sequence joins TRBV11-1 and TRBJ2-7; D is ambiguous. Per the germline V gene, CDR1 is SGHAT and CDR2 is FQDESV (reference sequence). The CDR3 covers 13 residues. The ends were cut back, 1 base at V and 3 bases at J, with 7 bases in the middle. CDR3 DNA: TGTGCCAGCAGCTTAGACACAAACTACGAGCAGTACTTC. It yields the protein CASSLDTNYEQYF.

Ten or more counts support this clonotype. The rearrangement links TRBV30 to TRBJ1-2; the D is unclear. Trimming took off 3 bases at V and 5 bases at J, with 10 bases between the two ends. This CDR3 is built from 12 residues. Germline values: CDR1 GTSNPN, CDR2 SVGIG (reference sequence). The DNA for the CDR3 is TGTGCCTGGAGCCCCGAGGTTTATGGCTACACCTTC. Translating gives CAWSPEVYGYTF.

The table lists this clonotype with a few counts. The J gene is TRBJ2-2, the V gene TRBV9; D remains ambiguous. Per the germline V gene, CDR1 is SGDLS and CDR2 is YYNGEE. V lost 0 bases, J lost 8 bases, and 11 bases lay in between. CDR3 length equals 14 residues. The CDR3 DNA reads as TGTGCCAGCAGCGTAGGGTATGTCCCGGGGGAGCTGTTTTTT. Protein product: CASSVGYVPGELFF. The full variable domain, its missing parts supplied by reference TRBV9 and TRBJ2-2, is DSGVTQTPKHLITATGQRVTLRCSPRSGDLSVYWYQQSLDQGLQFLIQYYNGEERAKGNILERFSAQQFPDLHSELNLSSLELGDSALYFCASSVGYVPGELFFGEGSRLTVL.

This clonotype was recorded many times. The CDR3: CASSLAGGLETQYF. The DNA for the CDR3 is TGTGCCAGCAGCCTCGCCGGAGGTCTAGAGACCCAGTACTTC. The chain couples TRBV7-9 to TRBJ2-5, with D perhaps TRBD2 (5 bases). The V gene's germline CDR1 is SEHNR and CDR2 FQNEAQ (reference sequence). V was shortened by 5 bases and J by 4 bases, with 14 bases between the two germline ends. There are 14 residues in the CDR3. Using reference TRBV7-9 and TRBJ2-5 for the parts outside the CDR3, the full variable domain is DTGVSQNPRHKITKRGQNVTFRCDPISEHNRLYWYRQTLGQGPEFLTYFQNEAQLEKSRLLSDRFSAERPKGSFSTLEIQRTEQGDSAMYLCASSLAGGLETQYFGPGTRLLVL.

This clonotype was observed many times. At one end, the junction sequence differs from germline, possibly due to a read error. The chain links TRBV7-7 to TRBJ2-1, with a tentative D call TRBD2 (5 bases). Looked up from germline, CDR1 is SSHAT and CDR2 is FNYEAQ (reference sequence). This CDR3 comprises 14 residues. This CDR3 is CASSPGVDNNEQFF. The CDR3, as DNA: TGTGCTAGCAGCCCCGGGGTCGACAACAATGAGCAGTTCTTC. Full variable domain (missing parts from reference TRBV7-7 and TRBJ2-1): GAGVSQSPRYKVTKRGQDVTLRCDPISSHATLYWYQQALGQGPEFLTYFNYEAQPDKSGLPSDRFSAERPEGSISTLTIQRTEQRDSAMYRCASSPGVDNNEQFFGPGTRLTVL.

Ten or more counts support this clonotype. The chain carries TRBV20-1 and TRBJ1-2; 8 nucleotides line up with TRBD1. This CDR3 is 16 amino acids long. V shed 1 base and J 6 bases; nucleotides not matched to a gene: 13. Germline V gives CDR1 DFQATT, CDR2 SNEGSKA (reference sequence). The DNA of the CDR3 is TGCAGTGCTAGAGTTTCTCGGACAGGGACTTCCCATGGCTACACCTTC. Encoded protein: CSARVSRTGTSHGYTF.

In regard to this clonotype: A single base separates this from a much larger clone, so it may be a read error. The final CDR3 position lacks the conserved phenylalanine or tryptophan, pointing to a likely read error. The chain links TRBV6-6 to TRBJ2-7, with D possibly matching TRBD1 (5 bases). The CDR3 is 11 amino acids. The V end lost 2 bases, the J end lost 6 bases, and 5 bases lay between the germline ends. Germline CDR1 MNHNY, CDR2 SVGAGI (reference sequence). The CDR3 protein is CASSYRGEQYL. The CDR3, as DNA: TGTGCCAGCAGTTACAGGGGCGAGCAGTACCTC.

In its sample, this clonotype was seen once. A clone one base away is much larger, so this may be a read error. The V call is TRBV11-3, the J call TRBJ2-1; TRBD2 agrees at 9 bases. Looked up from germline, CDR1 is SGHNT and CDR2 is YENEEA. The CDR3 length is 16 residues. The V and J ends lost 5 bases and 8 bases, in that order; junction bases with no gene match: 13. The CDR3: CASSARPAGGKDEQFF. The CDR3, as DNA: TGTGCCAGCAGCGCCCGACCAGCGGGAGGTAAGGATGAGCAGTTCTTC.

This clonotype was observed many times. V is TRBV27 and J is TRBJ2-5, with TRBD2 identical over 15 bases. The junction had 5 bases not matched to a gene; V was cut back by 5 bases and J by 4 bases. The V gene's germline CDR1 is MNHEY and CDR2 SMNVEV (reference sequence). The CDR3 runs 16 residues. The CDR3 DNA follows: TGTGCCAGCAGTCGGACTAGCGGGAGGGGGAGAGAGACCCAGTACTTC. Translating gives CASSRTSGRGRETQYF.

This clonotype showed up many times. The chain employs TRBV5-1 and TRBJ2-7; 7 bases are shared with TRBD2. The CDR3 extends over 15 amino acids. Unmatched junction bases numbered 14, after V lost 5 bases and J lost 6 bases. The germline V gene encodes CDR1 SGHRS and CDR2 YFSETQ. CDR3 sequence reads: CASRPTWGGGPEQYF. The CDR3 DNA is TGCGCCAGCAGGCCCACCTGGGGGGGAGGCCCCGAGCAGTACTTC.

The chain uses TRBV10-1 and TRBJ2-7; D perhaps matches TRBD1 (5 bases). Germline V gene data show CDR1 as WNHNN and CDR2 as SYGVQD (reference sequence). There are 12 residues in the CDR3. V lost 2 bases and J lost 3, with 5 bases in between. The CDR3, as DNA: TGCGCCAGCAGTGAGACAGGCTACGAGCAGTACTTC. It translates to CASSETGYEQYF.

Only a few counts were recorded for this clonotype. The V and J genes are TRBV3-1 and TRBJ2-5; D perhaps matches TRBD2 (5 bases). Germline CDR1 is LGHDT and CDR2 is YNNKEL (reference sequence). V lost 2 bases and J lost 3, with 10 bases in between. This CDR3 has 14 residues. CDR3 sequence (DNA): TGTGCCAGCAGCCAATCGGACGGGAAAGAGACCCAGTACTTC. Translating it yields CASSQSDGKETQYF.

This clonotype has ten or more counts. This chain links TRBV20-1 with TRBJ2-1; D assignment may be TRBD1 or TRBD2 (6 bases each). The germline V gene has CDR1 DFQATT and CDR2 SNEGSKA (reference sequence). The CDR3 length is 11 residues. Trimming removed 5 bases at V and 8 bases at J, with 10 bases between. The CDR3 nucleotides are TGCAGTGCTTCTAGGGGGGATGAGCAGTTCTTC. Amino acid sequence: CSASRGDEQFF.

There are many counts of this clonotype. The CDR3 loop reads CASSLESGLATPTYNEQFF. The CDR3 region has the DNA TGCGCCAGCAGCTTGGAATCGGGTCTAGCGACCCCCACCTACAATGAGCAGTTCTTC. V and J are TRBV5-1 and TRBJ2-1; D might be TRBD2 (6 bases). The CDR3 is made up of 19 amino acids. V was shortened by 0 bases and J by 2 bases, with 21 bases between the two germline ends. Per the germline V gene, CDR1 is SGHRS and CDR2 is YFSETQ.

This clonotype was seen ten or more times. One end of the junction varies from germline; a read error may be responsible. This chain joins TRBV28 and TRBJ2-1, with TRBD2 matching over 12 bases. The CDR3 covers 15 residues. The germline V gene encodes CDR1 MDHEN and CDR2 SYDVKM. Here the CDR3 reads CASSSGLAGYNEQFF. CDR3 coding DNA: TGCGCCAGCAGCTCTGGACTAGCGGGGTACAATGAGCAGTTCTTC.

This clonotype was recorded at least ten times. The rearrangement uses TRBV3-1 and TRBJ1-3; D unclear. The germline gives CDR1 LGHDT, CDR2 YNNKEL (reference sequence). The CDR3 has 13 residues. V gave up 5 bases and J gave up 0 bases, with 5 bases separating them. DNA for the CDR3: TGTGCCAGCAGCGAACTCTCTGGAAACACCATATATTTT. Residues: CASSELSGNTIYF.

This chain joins TRBV6-2 or TRBV6-3 and TRBJ2-4; D is perhaps TRBD2 (5 bases). Germline V lookup: CDR1 MNHEY, CDR2 SVGEGT. The V gene lost 7 bases and the J gene lost 8 bases, with 15 bases spanning the gap. CDR3 length equals 13 residues. CDR3 DNA sequence: TGTGCCAGCATGGAGGACGGGTTGGACATTCAGTACTTC. Translation: CASMEDGLDIQYF.

This clonotype was seen repeatedly, ten times or more. The chain links TRBV13 to TRBJ2-6; 10 positions agree with TRBD2. Germline values: CDR1 PRHDT, CDR2 FYEKMQ (reference sequence). This CDR3 comprises 18 residues. With V trimmed by 1 base and J by 0 bases, 3 bases remained unmatched. Here the CDR3 DNA reads TGTGCCAGCAGCTTAGCGGCTAGCGGGAGCTCTGGGGCCAACGTCCTGACTTTC. This codes for CASSLAASGSSGANVLTF.

This clonotype was seen repeatedly, ten times or more. The chain recombines TRBV11-1 with TRBJ2-7, with TRBD2 as a possible D gene (5 bases). CDR1 SGHAT and CDR2 FQDESV come from the germline V gene (reference sequence). This CDR3 has 12 residues. Trimming took 3 bases from V and 5 from J, leaving 8 bases between them. The CDR3 DNA reads TGTGCCAGCAGCTTCACGGAGGACGAGCAGTACTTC. This gives the protein CASSFTEDEQYF.

A remark on this clonotype: Possible read error: a much larger clone is one base away. This chain connects TRBV6-5 to TRBJ2-5; TRBD2 matches at 9 bases. The length of the CDR3 is 15 residues. CDR1 is MNHEY, CDR2 SVGAGI, per germline. The CDR3 DNA follows: TGTGCCGGCAGTTCCCTGACTAGCGGAGAAGAGACCCAGTACTTC. It is translated as CAGSSLTSGEETQYF.

The chain joins TRBV11-2 to TRBJ1-1; D might be TRBD1 (6 bases). Trimming cost V 5 bases and J 1 base, with 11 bases left between them. The germline V gene has CDR1 SGHAT and CDR2 FQNNGV. The CDR3 has 14 residues. The CDR3, as DNA: TGTGCCAGCAGCCGACAGGTTACGAACACTGAAGCTTTCTTT. Translating it yields CASSRQVTNTEAFF. The variable domain in full, with the rest retrieved from reference TRBV11-2 and TRBJ1-1, is EAGVAQSPRYKIIEKRQSVAFWCNPISGHATLYWYQQILGQGPKLLIQFQNNGVVDDSQLPKDRFSAERLKGVDSTLKIQPAKLEDSAVYLCASSRQVTNTEAFFGQGTRLTVV.

Turning to this clonotype: A much larger clone lies one base from this, so it may be a read error. This chain connects TRBV6-2 or TRBV6-3 to TRBJ2-1, with 7 bases lining up with TRBD2. There are 14 residues in the CDR3. Germline loops: CDR1 MNHEY, CDR2 SVGEGT. CDR3 nucleotides: TGTGCCGGCAGGGCGGCGGGAGCCCATTTTGAGCAGTTCTTC. Its protein product is CAGRAAGAHFEQFF.

This clonotype was recorded at least ten times. The chain links TRBV6-5 to TRBJ2-3; 14 bases line up with TRBD2. Looked up from germline, CDR1 is MNHEY and CDR2 is SVGAGI. This CDR3 is 19 amino acids long. V lost 5 bases to trimming and J lost 0 bases; unmatched junction nucleotides: 10. CDR3 nucleotides: TGTGCCAGCAGTCCGGGACTAGCGGGAGTGGGTACTAGCACAGATACGCAGTATTTT. Its translation: CASSPGLAGVGTSTDTQYF.

The table lists this clonotype with many counts. The CDR3 bases are TGCAGCGCCAATCCCGGGACGGCGGACGAGCAGTACTTC. The encoded protein is CSANPGTADEQYF. This rearrangement joins TRBV29-1 to TRBJ2-7, with D tentatively TRBD1 or TRBD2 (5 bases each). In germline, CDR1 is SQVTM, CDR2 ANQGSEA. Trimming took 7 bases from V and 5 from J, leaving 18 bases between them. The CDR3 has 13 amino acids.

Concerning this clonotype itself: One base away lies a much larger clone, so this may be a sequencing read error. This chain links TRBV11-3 with TRBJ2-1; 7 bases map to TRBD2. CDR1 is SGHNT, CDR2 YENEEA, per germline. The CDR3 extends over 16 amino acids. CDR3 region: CGSSFQGGSSYNEQFF. The CDR3 nucleotides are TGTGGCAGCAGCTTCCAGGGAGGGAGCTCCTACAATGAGCAGTTCTTC.

This clonotype was found many times. The chain has TRBV2 and TRBJ2-7, with D unclear. Germline V lookup: CDR1 SNHLY, CDR2 FYNNEI. CDR3 length: 13 residues. The V end was cut by 4 bases, the J end by 0 bases, with 7 bases between. The CDR3 nucleotides read TGTGCCAGCAGTGGACGGAACTCCTACGAGCAGTACTTC. It codes for CASSGRNSYEQYF.

This clonotype was detected ten times or more. V and J are TRBV2 and TRBJ2-7; no definite D call. Looked up from germline, CDR1 is SNHLY and CDR2 is FYNNEI. The length of the CDR3 is 14 residues. The germline V and J ends were trimmed by 6 bases and 6 bases, with 18 bases remaining between them. The CDR3 here is CASSGGRVKGEQYF. CDR3 nucleotides: TGTGCCAGCAGCGGCGGACGGGTCAAGGGCGAGCAGTACTTC.

To note about this clonotype: This may be a read error: a much more frequent sequence differs by one nucleotide. The chain uses TRBV19 and TRBJ2-7; 10 nucleotides match TRBD1. CDR1 and CDR2 from the germline V gene are LNHDA and SQIVND (reference sequence). This CDR3 is 16 amino acids long. V dropped 3 bases and J dropped 7; count of bases not matched to a gene: 12. CDR3 in DNA: TGTGCCAGTAGTATGGCCCTGACAGGGGGCTCTCGTGAGCAGTACTTC. Protein: CASSMALTGGSREQYF.

The J gene is TRBJ2-1, the V gene TRBV19, with 8 bases aligning to TRBD1. This CDR3 contains 16 residues. V shed 5 bases, J shed 7 bases, and the junction held 13 bases outside the gene matches. Germline loops: CDR1 LNHDA, CDR2 SQIVND (reference sequence). The CDR3 region has the DNA TGTGCCAGTAGTCCGCGCGTCAGGGGGCCGGGAAATGAGCAGTTCTTC. Its translation is CASSPRVRGPGNEQFF.